This TCR beta chain was captured by sequencing in a study of T cells in Graves' hyperthyroidism and ophthalmopathy. Findings and limits, study-wide: Most thyroid-expanded clonotypes above 0.001 were also found in blood.

Comments on this clonotype: Its antigen is as yet unknown.

RNA transcripts were the template for amplifying TCR beta CDR3 regions. HTBI primers drove first-round RT-PCR of the TCR CDR3. In TCRdb, the multiplex PCR reads were re-called with MiXCR into one record per CDR3 protein. This table has hundreds of thousands of distinct CDR3 sequences, roughly 46% appearing once. Per the germline V gene, CDR1 is SQVTM and CDR2 is ANQGSEA. The CDR3 is made up of 15 amino acids. The V end was cut by 0 bases, the J end by 11 bases, with 22 bases between. Sample: peripheral blood or thyroid tissue (not recorded which). The chain links TRBV29-1 to TRBJ1-1, with TRBD1 as a possible D gene (6 bases). This receptor was identified in a woman under 30 with Graves' hyperthyroidism. The CDR3 DNA follows: TGCAGCGTTGAAGACCCAACAGGGACCCGGACGTCGGCTTTCTTT. Translation gives CSVEDPTGTRTSAFF.